Listed below are T cell receptor beta chains from one sample, sequenced in a study of early T cells in non-severe SARS-CoV-2 infection. TCRdb re-called the 5' RACE reads with MiXCR, one entry per CDR3 protein. The data contain about 33,000 distinct CDR3 sequences, about 5% of them seen just once; the ten biggest clones take up about 14%. Source material: whole blood. The receptors come from an adult who was a healthcare worker with PCR-confirmed SARS-CoV-2 infection or an uninfected control (not recorded which). The CDR3 runs from the conserved cysteine through the conserved F or W. D genes are given only for firm matches. Expanded clones are given a class, and other clones once, few, many or no size at all.

clone size,D gene,V gene,J gene,CDR3 DNA,CDR3 protein
NA,NA,TRBV11-2,TRBJ2-3,TGTGCCAGCAGCTTCGGCGGGGCCTTAGTTTCGGAGTATTTT,CASSFGGALVSEYF
many,NA,TRBV5-4,TRBJ1-3,TGTGCCAGCAGCACAGGGATAACTGGAAACACCATATATTTT,CASSTGITGNTIYF
many,TRBD1,TRBV29-1,TRBJ2-1,TGCAGCGTTGGATTGGACAGGCTCGGGGATGAGCAGTTCTTC,CSVGLDRLGDEQFF
many,NA,TRBV18,TRBJ2-1,TGTGCCAGCTCCCCGGAAGGCCCAAGGCAGTTCTTC,CASSPEGPRQFF
many,NA,TRBV7-2,TRBJ1-1,TGTGCCAGCAGCTTAGGGGACCGGCCGCTTCCGTTGGCTGAAGCTTTCTTT,CASSLGDRPLPLAEAFF
few,NA,TRBV3-1,TRBJ2-7,TGTGCCAGCAGCCCCGGGGTTACCCCATCCTACGAGCAGTACTTC,CASSPGVTPSYEQYF
many,TRBD1,TRBV28,TRBJ2-2,TGTGCCAGCAGTTTCCCCCTCCGACAGGGGGGAGACACCGGGGAGCTGTTTTTT,CASSFPLRQGGDTGELFF
many,NA,TRBV5-1,TRBJ1-5,TGCGCCAGCAGCTTGGGGACGGGCCCAAATCAGCCCCAGCATTTT,CASSLGTGPNQPQHF
few,NA,TRBV7-6,TRBJ2-1,TGTGCCAGCAGCCCCCCCGGGGATAATGAGCAGTTCTTC,CASSPPGDNEQFF
many,NA,TRBV11-2,TRBJ1-3,TGTGCCAGCAGCTTAGGGAACCTCCTGGGACATAATGCTGAAAACACCATATATTTT,CASSLGNLLGHNAENTIYF